Included here is one T cell receptor beta chain sequence, with context. Its recognized antigen is unknown. Per-base qualities were not stored, and no clone one base away is much larger. The library was generated by the immunoSEQ multiplex PCR assay. The multiplex PCR relied on a mix of 60 forward primers for TCR Vbeta segments and 13 reverse primers for TCR Jbeta segments. A multiplex PCR assay on genomic DNA amplified the CDR3 region of rearranged TCR beta genes. The amplified TCR beta libraries were sequenced on the Illumina HiSeq System as 87-base-pair reads. Per the authors' processing: Across the roughly 640 repertoires, a later analysis counted 75 million to 90 million unique TCR beta chains, roughly 11 million of which were shared by at least two donors. Raw reads were error-corrected and collapsed into unique sequences by a nearest-neighbor algorithm in which closely related sequences were merged to remove PCR and sequencing errors. Alignment of CDR3 sequences to IMGT reference sequences was used to assign V, D and J gene segments. For a sequence to be retained, a match of at least six nucleotides was required to both a V gene segment and a J gene segment. Rearrangements were classified as productive when the CDR3 lacked stop codons and remained in frame with V and J, and all other rearrangements were classified as non-productive. CDR3 was defined by IMGT convention, running from the second conserved V-encoded cysteine to the conserved J-encoded phenylalanine. The earlier analysis of about 620 of the donors excluded sequences that lacked an unambiguous match to a single V gene segment. An earlier analysis of almost 600 of the donors classified V segments as functional when productive rearrangements were above 56.7% and as segregating when the standard deviation between donors was above 5%. To diagnose cytomegalovirus status from the catalog of TCR beta chain sequences, a statistical classification framework was built. A later analysis assigned V and J genes by comparing TCR nucleotide sequences with IMGT/GENE-DB human TR gene sequences. The TCRdist pipeline was used in a later analysis to assign CDR3 sequences and most-parsimonious VDJ recombination scenarios. In a later analysis, every TCR beta chain was defined by the combination of its CDR3 amino acid sequence and its V-gene family, and reads without a unique V-gene family were dropped. In a later analysis, 500 to 700 highly shared, low-generation-probability nucleotide sequences were removed to address suspected cross-contamination and a sequencing artifact. In a later analysis, a clonal expansion index was calculated for each public chain from normalized within-repertoire ranks of inferred template counts. A later analysis computed generation probabilities with a VDJ recombination model fitted to out-of-frame rearrangements, and checked the results against IGoR. In a later analysis, TCR-TCR, TCR-HLA and TCR-CMV co-occurrence was scored with hypergeometric tests, and a repertoire-size bias correction was applied to TCR pairs. In a later analysis, false discovery rates were estimated by permuting HLA or CMV assignments 20 times. In a later analysis, co-occurring TCRs were grouped using DBSCAN, and TCRdist sequence similarity was added for clustering within HLA-allele-positive subsets. Repertoires with fewer than 30,000 or more than 120,000 public chains, plus five repertoires with anomalous nucleotide sharing, were excluded from co-occurrence clustering. This immuneACCESS table, as held by TCRdb, lists in-frame sequences with V and J called but not all clones. Of the missing ones, under half trace to an unresolved V gene in checked studies; the others have no known cause. V and J calls and clone size are given by that table; D and trimming were obtained from the DNA. Recorded for this sample are approximately 260,000 clones; approximately 84% of them occurred a single time. The top ten constitute about 2% of the sample.

The sample originates from a study of cytomegalovirus exposure and HLA in healthy donors (dated by TCRdb to about 2017). In the study overall: An earlier analysis of roughly 630 of the donors reported about 250 Gb of sequence data and about 100 million unique TCR beta sequences from 150 million to 200 million T cells. An early release covering more than 500 HLA-typed donors comprised approximately 290 gigabases of sequencing data and around 80 million unique TCR sequences. The genetic ancestry cluster associated with self-reported Caucasian donors included about 84% of the 398 genotyped donors. The study aimed to test whether signatures of past pathogen exposure could be identified by cataloging public T cell receptors. The study profiled the T cell repertoires of about 640 subjects by immunosequencing and related them to cytomegalovirus serostatus. A separate validation cohort of about 110 different subjects was used in addition to the 666-subject first cohort. The study combined high-throughput TCR immunosequencing, statistical association of individual TCRs with disease status, and machine learning to predict cytomegalovirus infection status. A later analysis re-analyzed previously published TCR beta repertoires from 660 or so donors and added high-resolution HLA genotyping to study TCR occurrence patterns. In the later analysis, no new phenotypic data were used to find candidate immune exposures; instead, reliance was placed on TCR beta sequences and their occurrence across donors. An earlier analysis of nearly 600 of the donors applied high-throughput TCR beta sequencing to assess whether each TCR beta V gene segment acted as functional or pseudogenic. Alongside the repertoire data, information on donor age, sex, ethnicity and CMV serostatus was compiled. A later genetic analysis used genome-wide SNP genotypes for about 60% of the roughly 700 donors, treating that subset as a discovery cohort. All discovery cohort repertoires had been generated on a single sequencing platform. HLA typing included class I and class II loci at four-digit resolution. Typing coverage varied by locus: roughly 629-630 donors for A, B, C, DRB1 and DQB1; some 520 for DQA1; over 600 for DPA1; fewer than 480 for DPB1. Because of strong linkage in the cohort, a handful of DR-DQ haplotypes were treated as single units for association and clustering. Among about 400 genotyped donors of the cohort, an average of roughly 230,000 unique TCR beta nucleotide sequences was sequenced per donor, of which 15% to 20% were non-productive. On the study overall, not on this receptor specifically: The earlier analysis of some 560 of the donors excluded 15 to 20 rarely observed V segments, including chromosome 9 orphons, because counts were too low. Only TCR beta chains were sequenced in this cohort, and the absence of alpha or paired-chain data limited detectable features. Compared with equally common non-associated chains, HLA-associated TCR beta chains in a later analysis were more clonally expanded and had lower generation probabilities. Correlated functional status among segregating V segments might be attributable to linkage disequilibrium, but an unknown experimental factor could not be ruled out. According to a later analysis, parvovirus B19, influenza, CMV and Epstein-Barr virus appeared linked to several top co-occurrence clusters. It was suggested by the authors that the approach could potentially be generalized to other disease states and immunological phenotypes. In vitro tests confirmed that a few of the cytomegalovirus-associated TCR beta chains recognize cytomegalovirus antigens. In the study, approximately 160 TCR beta chains were listed as associated with cytomegalovirus. In a later genetic analysis, a missense DCLRE1C variant was associated with V-gene and J-gene trimming of TCR beta chains, and the association was replicated in an independent cohort. Across donors, most TCR sequences were observed very rarely, whereas some public TCRs were present in many individuals. In an earlier analysis of some 550 of the donors, most TCR beta V segments were observed in productive rearrangements about 90% or about 30% of the time, broadly matching IMGT annotations. Because some donors lacked HLA typing at each locus, the association tests relied only on the typed subset. The only immune exposure information available for the cohort was CMV serostatus. Roughly uniform sequencing depth across donors was assumed in presence/absence analyses, although this assumption may not hold. A later genetic analysis reported fewer N-insertions in productive TCRs among donors in an Asian-associated ancestry cluster than the roughly 720-donor mean. A later analysis found that most CMV-associated TCR beta chains appeared HLA-restricted, with HLA associations seemingly driven largely by CMV exposure. In a later analysis, more than 15,000 TCR beta sequences were associated with specific HLA alleles at a false discovery rate of 0.05. Because the 87-base-pair reads could not distinguish some IMGT-functional V segments, including TRBV6-2 and TRBV6-3, those segments were excluded. A further reported finding was that TCR beta sequences accurately predicted the HLA-A and HLA-B alleles for most subjects in the first cohort. Assigning TCR associations to individual alleles was difficult when HLA alleles, especially DR and DQ, strongly co-occurred. A cluster of highly shared sequence variants was judged likely to be a technical artifact of the sequencing pipeline. According to a later analysis, TCR association rates differed among HLA loci, with DRB1 alleles showing the most associated TCRs and HLA-C alleles showing the fewest. The classifier was reported to diagnose cytomegalovirus status with high specificity and sensitivity in both the original and validation cohorts.

The CDR3 has 15 amino acids, counting the end cysteine and phenylalanine. Solely the CDR3 DNA is kept, with 45 bases framed from the first base. Sequences SGHRS (CDR1) and YFSETQ (CDR2) are obtained from the germline V gene. At the junction V is shortened by 7 bases and J by 1 base; bases outside the gene matches: 1. In total, around 600 healthy bone marrow donors made up the cohort. Cohort members were all nominally healthy when sampled, although unrecorded immune exposures were likely present. The donor was CMV seropositive and was included in the group of 250 to 350 seropositive cohort members. A peripheral blood sample was collected from each donor, and TCR beta sequencing was performed on peripheral blood mononuclear cells. The Qiagen DNeasy Blood Extraction Kit was used to extract genomic DNA from the blood cell samples.

This sequence originates from a woman between 40 and 55 years old in good health and CMV-seropositive. This receptor chain uses TRBV5-1 and TRBJ2-1, with 14 bases aligning to TRBD2. The sequencing input was PBMCs. The CDR3 region: CASRLAGGSYNEQFF. The DNA sequence is as follows: TGCGCCAGCCGACTAGCGGGAGGGTCCTACAATGAGCAGTTCTTC.